This T cell receptor (beta chain) originates from a study of T cells after yellow fever vaccination. Findings of the study overall: A small share of clonotypes appeared in both CD4 and CD8 compartments.

This clonotype was picked up many times. What it recognizes is unknown. A single record per CDR3 protein comes from TCRdb applying MiXCR to the 5' RACE reads. In the table there are about 350,000 distinct CDR3 sequences, roughly an eighth of which are singletons. The sequenced sample was CD4+ T cells sorted from PBMCs, obtained 15 days after the yellow fever booster vaccination. This sequence originates from a man aged 18 to 29 who received the YFV17D yellow fever vaccine.

Written as DNA, the CDR3 is TGTGCCAGCAGCCAGGGGACAAATTCACCCCTCCACTTT. Protein sequence: CASSQGTNSPLHF. V and J are TRBV3-1 and TRBJ1-6; tentative D call: TRBD1 (6 bases). The length of the CDR3 is 13 residues. Deletions cut 3 bases from V and 7 bases from J, with 7 bases between. Germline CDR1 LGHDT, CDR2 YNNKEL (reference sequence).